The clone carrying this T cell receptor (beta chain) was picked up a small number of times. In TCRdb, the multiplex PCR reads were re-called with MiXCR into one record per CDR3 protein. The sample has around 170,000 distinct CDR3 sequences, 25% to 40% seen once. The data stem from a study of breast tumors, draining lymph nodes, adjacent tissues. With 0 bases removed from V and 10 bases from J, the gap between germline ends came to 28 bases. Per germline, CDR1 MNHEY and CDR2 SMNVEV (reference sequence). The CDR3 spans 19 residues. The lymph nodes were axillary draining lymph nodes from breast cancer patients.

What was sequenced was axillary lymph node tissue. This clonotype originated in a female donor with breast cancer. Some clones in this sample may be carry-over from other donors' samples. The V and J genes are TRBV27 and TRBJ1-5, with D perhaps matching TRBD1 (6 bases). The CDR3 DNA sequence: TGTGCCAGCAGTTTATCGCAGGGGCGCGCCGCTTCGCCAGTTAGCCCCCAGCATTTT. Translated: CASSLSQGRAASPVSPQHF.